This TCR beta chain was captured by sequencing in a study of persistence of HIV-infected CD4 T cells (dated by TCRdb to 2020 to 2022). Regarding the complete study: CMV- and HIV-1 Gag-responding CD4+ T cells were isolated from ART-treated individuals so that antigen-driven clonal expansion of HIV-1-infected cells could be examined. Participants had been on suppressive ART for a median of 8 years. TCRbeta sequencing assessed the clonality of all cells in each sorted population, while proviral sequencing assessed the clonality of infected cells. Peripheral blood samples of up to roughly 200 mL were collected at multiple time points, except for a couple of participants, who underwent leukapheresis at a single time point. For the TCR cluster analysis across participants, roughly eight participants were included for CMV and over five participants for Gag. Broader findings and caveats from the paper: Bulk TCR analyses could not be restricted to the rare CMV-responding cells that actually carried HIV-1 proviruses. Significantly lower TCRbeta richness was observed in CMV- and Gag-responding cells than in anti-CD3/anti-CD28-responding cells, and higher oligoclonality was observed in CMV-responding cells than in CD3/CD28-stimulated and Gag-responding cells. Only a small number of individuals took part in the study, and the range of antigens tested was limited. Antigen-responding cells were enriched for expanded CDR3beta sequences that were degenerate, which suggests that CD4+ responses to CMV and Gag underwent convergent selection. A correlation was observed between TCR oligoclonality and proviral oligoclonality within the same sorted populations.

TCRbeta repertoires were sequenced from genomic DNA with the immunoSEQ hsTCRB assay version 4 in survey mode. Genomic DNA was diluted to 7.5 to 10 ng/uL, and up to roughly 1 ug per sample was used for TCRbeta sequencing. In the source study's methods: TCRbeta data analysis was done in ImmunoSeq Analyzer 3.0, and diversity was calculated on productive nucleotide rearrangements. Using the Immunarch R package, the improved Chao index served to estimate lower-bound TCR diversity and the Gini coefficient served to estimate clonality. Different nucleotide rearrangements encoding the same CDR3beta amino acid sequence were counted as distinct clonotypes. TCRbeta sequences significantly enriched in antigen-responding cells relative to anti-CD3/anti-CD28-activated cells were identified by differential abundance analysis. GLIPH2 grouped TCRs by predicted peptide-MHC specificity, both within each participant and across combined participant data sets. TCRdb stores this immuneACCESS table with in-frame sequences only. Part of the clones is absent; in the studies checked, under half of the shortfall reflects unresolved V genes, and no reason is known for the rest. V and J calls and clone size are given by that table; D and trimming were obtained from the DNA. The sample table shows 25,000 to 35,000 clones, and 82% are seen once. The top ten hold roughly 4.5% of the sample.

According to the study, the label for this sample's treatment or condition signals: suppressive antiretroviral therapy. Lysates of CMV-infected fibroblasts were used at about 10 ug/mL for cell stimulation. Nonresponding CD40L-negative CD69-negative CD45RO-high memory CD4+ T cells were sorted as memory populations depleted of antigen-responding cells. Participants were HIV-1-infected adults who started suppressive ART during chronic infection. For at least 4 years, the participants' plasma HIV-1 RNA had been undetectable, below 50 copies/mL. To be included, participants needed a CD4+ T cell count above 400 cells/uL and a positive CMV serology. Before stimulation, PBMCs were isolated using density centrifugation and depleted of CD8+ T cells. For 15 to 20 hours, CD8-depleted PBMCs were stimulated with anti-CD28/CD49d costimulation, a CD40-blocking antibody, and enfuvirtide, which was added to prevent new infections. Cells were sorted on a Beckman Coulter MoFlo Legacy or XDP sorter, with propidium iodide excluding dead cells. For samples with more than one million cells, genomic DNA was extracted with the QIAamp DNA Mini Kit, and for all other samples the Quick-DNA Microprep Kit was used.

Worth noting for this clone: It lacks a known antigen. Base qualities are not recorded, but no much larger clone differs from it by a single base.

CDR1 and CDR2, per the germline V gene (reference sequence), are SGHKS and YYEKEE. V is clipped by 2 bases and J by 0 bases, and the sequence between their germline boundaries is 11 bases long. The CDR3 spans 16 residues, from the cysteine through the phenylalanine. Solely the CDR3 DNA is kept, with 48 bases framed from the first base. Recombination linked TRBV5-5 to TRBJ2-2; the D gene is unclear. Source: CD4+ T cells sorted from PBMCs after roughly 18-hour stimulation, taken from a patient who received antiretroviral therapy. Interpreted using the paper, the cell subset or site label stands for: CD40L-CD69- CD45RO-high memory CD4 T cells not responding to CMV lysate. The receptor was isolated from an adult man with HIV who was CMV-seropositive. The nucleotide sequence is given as TGTGCCAGCAGCTTCTCAGCCAGTGCGAACACCGGGGAGCTGTTTTTT. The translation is CASSFSASANTGELFF. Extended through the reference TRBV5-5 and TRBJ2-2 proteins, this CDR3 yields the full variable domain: DAGVTQSPTHLIKTRGQQVTLRCSPISGHKSVSWYQQVLGQGPQFIFQYYEKEERGRGNFPDRFSARQFPNYSSELNVNALLLGDSALYLCASSFSASANTGELFFGEGSRLTVL.